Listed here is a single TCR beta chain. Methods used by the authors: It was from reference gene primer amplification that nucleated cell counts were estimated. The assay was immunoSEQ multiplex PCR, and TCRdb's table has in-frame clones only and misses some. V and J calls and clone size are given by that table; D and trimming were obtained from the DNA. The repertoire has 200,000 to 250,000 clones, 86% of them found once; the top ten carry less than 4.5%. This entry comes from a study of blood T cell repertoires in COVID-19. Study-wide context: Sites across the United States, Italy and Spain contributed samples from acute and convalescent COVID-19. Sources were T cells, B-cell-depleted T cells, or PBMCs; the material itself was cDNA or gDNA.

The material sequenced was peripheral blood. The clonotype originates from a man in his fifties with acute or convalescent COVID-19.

DNA for the CDR3: TGTGCCTGGAGTGTACAGCTTGAAGCTTTCTTT. Translating gives CAWSVQLEAFF. V is TRBV30 and J is TRBJ1-1; D gene uncertain. Germline V gives CDR1 GTSNPN, CDR2 SVGIG (reference sequence). Trimming removed 0 bases from V and 7 bases from J, with 6 bases in between. The CDR3 spans 11 residues.